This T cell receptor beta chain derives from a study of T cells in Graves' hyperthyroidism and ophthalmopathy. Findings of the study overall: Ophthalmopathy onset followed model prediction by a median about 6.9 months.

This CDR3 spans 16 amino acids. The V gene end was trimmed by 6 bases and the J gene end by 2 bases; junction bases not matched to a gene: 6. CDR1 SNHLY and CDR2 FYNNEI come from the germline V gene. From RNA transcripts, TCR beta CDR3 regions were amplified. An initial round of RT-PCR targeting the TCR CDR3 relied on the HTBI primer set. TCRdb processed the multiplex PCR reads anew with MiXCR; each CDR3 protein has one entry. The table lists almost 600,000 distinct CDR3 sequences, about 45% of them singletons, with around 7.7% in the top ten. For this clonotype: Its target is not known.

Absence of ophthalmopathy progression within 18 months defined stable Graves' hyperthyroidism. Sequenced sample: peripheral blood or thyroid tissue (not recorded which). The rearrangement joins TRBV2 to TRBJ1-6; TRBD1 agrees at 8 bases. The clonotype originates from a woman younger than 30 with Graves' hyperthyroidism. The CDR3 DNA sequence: TGTGCCAGCAGGGTGGACAGGGTAACCTATAATTCACCCCTCCACTTT. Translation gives CASRVDRVTYNSPLHF.